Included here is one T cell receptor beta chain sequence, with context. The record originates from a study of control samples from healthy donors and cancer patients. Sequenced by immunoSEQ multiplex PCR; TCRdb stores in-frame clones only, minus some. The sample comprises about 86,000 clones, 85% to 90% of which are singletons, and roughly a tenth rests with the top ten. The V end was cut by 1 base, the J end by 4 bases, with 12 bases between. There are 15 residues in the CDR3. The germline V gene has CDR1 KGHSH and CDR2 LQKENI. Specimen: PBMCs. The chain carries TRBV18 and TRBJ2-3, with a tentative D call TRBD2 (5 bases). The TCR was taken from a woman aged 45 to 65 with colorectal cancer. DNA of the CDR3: TGTGCCAGCTCACCACGGCGGGCACAGTCAGATACGCAGTATTTT. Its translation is CASSPRRAQSDTQYF.